A selection of T cell receptor beta chains follows, all from one sample in a study of technical replicates of blood from a few donors. The data were produced by immunoSEQ multiplex PCR, yet TCRdb's version contains in-frame clones alone and is incomplete. Altogether some 91,000 clones are present, 90% to 97% being singletons, with the ten largest covering about 0.21%. The material sequenced was T cells isolated from PBMCs. Source of these receptors: a human donor in good health. Both conserved end residues are part of each CDR3. Fields, in order: D gene, V gene, J gene, clone size, CDR3 DNA, CDR3 protein. The D gene is left open where the match is weak. Part of the rows lack a size; the others show once, few, many or a class for expanded clones.

d_gene: NA; v_gene: TRBV6-1; j_gene: TRBJ2-1; abundance: NA; CDR3nt: TGTGCCAGCAGTGTGGCAGGGTACAATGAGCAGTTCTTC; CDR3aa: CASSVAGYNEQFF
d_gene: NA; v_gene: TRBV30; j_gene: TRBJ1-5; abundance: NA; CDR3nt: TGTGCCTGGAGCACACAGAGTTCCAATCAGCCCCAGCATTTT; CDR3aa: CAWSTQSSNQPQHF
d_gene: TRBD2; v_gene: TRBV30; j_gene: TRBJ2-3; abundance: NA; CDR3nt: TGTGCCTGGAGTGTTAGCGGGGTATCCACAGATACGCAGTATTTT; CDR3aa: CAWSVSGVSTDTQYF
d_gene: NA; v_gene: TRBV11-3; j_gene: TRBJ2-1; abundance: NA; CDR3nt: TGTGCCAGCAGCTCCAGCGACGAGCAGTTCTTC; CDR3aa: CASSSSDEQFF
d_gene: NA; v_gene: TRBV29-1; j_gene: TRBJ2-5; abundance: NA; CDR3nt: TGCAGCGTTGAAGTTGCAGGGGAGTTCGAGACCCAGTACTTC; CDR3aa: CSVEVAGEFETQYF
d_gene: NA; v_gene: TRBV9; j_gene: TRBJ2-7; abundance: NA; CDR3nt: TGTGCCAGCAGCGCGAGTCCGGGACAACTTTACGAGCAGTACTTC; CDR3aa: CASSASPGQLYEQYF
d_gene: TRBD2; v_gene: TRBV6-1; j_gene: TRBJ2-7; abundance: NA; CDR3nt: TGTGCCAGCACCCTACTAGCGGGAAGCTCCTACGAGCAGTACTTC; CDR3aa: CASTLLAGSSYEQYF
d_gene: TRBD2; v_gene: TRBV30; j_gene: TRBJ2-2; abundance: NA; CDR3nt: TGTGCCTGGAGTAGTGGACTAGCTACCGGGGAGCTGTTTTTT; CDR3aa: CAWSSGLATGELFF
d_gene: NA; v_gene: TRBV28; j_gene: TRBJ1-5; abundance: once; CDR3nt: TGTGCCAGCAGTTTATCTGGGACAAATCAGCCCCAGCATTTT; CDR3aa: CASSLSGTNQPQHF
d_gene: NA; v_gene: TRBV6-5; j_gene: TRBJ1-4; abundance: NA; CDR3nt: TGTGCCAGCAGTTTCTCCCCGGGGTTCGGGGAAAAACTGTTTTTT; CDR3aa: CASSFSPGFGEKLFF
d_gene: TRBD2; v_gene: TRBV7-9; j_gene: TRBJ2-1; abundance: NA; CDR3nt: TGTGCCAGCAGGACAAACCTGGCGGGAGGGCAGTTCTTC; CDR3aa: CASRTNLAGGQFF
d_gene: NA; v_gene: TRBV5-5; j_gene: TRBJ1-2; abundance: NA; CDR3nt: TGTGCCAGCAGCCGCCCCGGGGGGAATGGCTACGCCTTC; CDR3aa: CASSRPGGNGYAF
d_gene: TRBD1; v_gene: TRBV5-5; j_gene: TRBJ1-2; abundance: NA; CDR3nt: TGTGCCAGCAGCTTGTCGACAGGGGGAGGCTACACCTTC; CDR3aa: CASSLSTGGGYTF
d_gene: TRBD1; v_gene: TRBV10-2; j_gene: TRBJ2-5; abundance: NA; CDR3nt: TGCGCCAGCAGTGGCCGTCCGGGACAGGCTTCAGGGGAAGAGACCCAGTACTTC; CDR3aa: CASSGRPGQASGEETQYF
d_gene: TRBD1; v_gene: TRBV5-4; j_gene: TRBJ1-2; abundance: NA; CDR3nt: TGTGCCAGCAGCCAGGACAGGGGACGGGTTGATGGCTACACCTTC; CDR3aa: CASSQDRGRVDGYTF
d_gene: NA; v_gene: TRBV7-3; j_gene: TRBJ2-7; abundance: NA; CDR3nt: TGTGCCAGCAGCCCAGGGGTAGGTCCCTACGAGCAGTACTTC; CDR3aa: CASSPGVGPYEQYF
d_gene: TRBD1; v_gene: TRBV7-9; j_gene: TRBJ2-3; abundance: NA; CDR3nt: TGTGCCAGCAGCGCAACCGGGACAGAGGAGTTT; CDR3aa: CASSATGTEEF
d_gene: TRBD1; v_gene: TRBV18; j_gene: TRBJ2-1; abundance: NA; CDR3nt: TGTGCCAGCTCACCGACAGGGTCCTACAATGAGCAGTTCTTC; CDR3aa: CASSPTGSYNEQFF
d_gene: TRBD1; v_gene: TRBV6-6; j_gene: TRBJ2-1; abundance: NA; CDR3nt: TGTGCCAGCAGTTACCCGGGACAGGGAGGATTCCATGAGCAGTTCTTC; CDR3aa: CASSYPGQGGFHEQFF
d_gene: NA; v_gene: TRBV11-2; j_gene: TRBJ1-1; abundance: once; CDR3nt: TGTGCCAGCAGCTCCATGACCTGGGTCAGGGACACTGAAGCTTTCTTT; CDR3aa: CASSSMTWVRDTEAFF
d_gene: TRBD1; v_gene: TRBV4-1; j_gene: TRBJ1-1; abundance: NA; CDR3nt: TGCGCCAGCAGCCGACCAGACAGGGAGAACACTGAAGCTTTCTTT; CDR3aa: CASSRPDRENTEAFF
d_gene: NA; v_gene: TRBV19; j_gene: TRBJ2-7; abundance: NA; CDR3nt: TGTGCCAGTAGTACTTCAGGGAGGTCGGAGCAGTACTTC; CDR3aa: CASSTSGRSEQYF
d_gene: NA; v_gene: TRBV28; j_gene: TRBJ1-2; abundance: NA; CDR3nt: TGTGCCAGCTTACCCCTGGACCGGGCGGAGGGTGGCTACACCTTC; CDR3aa: CASLPLDRAEGGYTF
d_gene: TRBD2; v_gene: TRBV5-8; j_gene: TRBJ2-7; abundance: NA; CDR3nt: TGTGCCAGCAGCGTACGACTAGCGGGAGTCTCGTACGAGCAGTACTTC; CDR3aa: CASSVRLAGVSYEQYF
d_gene: TRBD1; v_gene: TRBV19; j_gene: TRBJ2-2; abundance: NA; CDR3nt: TGTGCCAGTAGTCTGCTACAGGGGTACACCGGGGAGCTGTTTTTT; CDR3aa: CASSLLQGYTGELFF
d_gene: NA; v_gene: TRBV2; j_gene: TRBJ1-5; abundance: NA; CDR3nt: TGTGCCAGCAGTGAATACGGAGGAGTGAACAATCAGCCCCAGCATTTT; CDR3aa: CASSEYGGVNNQPQHF
d_gene: TRBD2; v_gene: TRBV2; j_gene: TRBJ2-3; abundance: NA; CDR3nt: TGTGCCAGCAGAAGACTAGCGGGCCTCACAGATACGCAGTATTTT; CDR3aa: CASRRLAGLTDTQYF
d_gene: TRBD1; v_gene: TRBV7-3; j_gene: TRBJ2-2; abundance: NA; CDR3nt: TGTGCCAGCAGCGATAGGGACAGCTACACCGGGGAGCTGTTTTTT; CDR3aa: CASSDRDSYTGELFF
d_gene: NA; v_gene: TRBV25-1; j_gene: TRBJ2-2; abundance: NA; CDR3nt: TGTGCCAGCAGTATACAGAGCACCGGGGAGCTGTTTTTT; CDR3aa: CASSIQSTGELFF
d_gene: NA; v_gene: TRBV19; j_gene: TRBJ2-1; abundance: NA; CDR3nt: TGTGCCAGTAGTACCCAGTCCAATGAGCAGTTCTTC; CDR3aa: CASSTQSNEQFF
d_gene: TRBD2; v_gene: TRBV28; j_gene: TRBJ2-1; abundance: NA; CDR3nt: TGTGCCAGCAGCATTTTTCCGGGACTAGCGGGAGGGGTCGGCTCCTACAATGAGCAGTTCTTC; CDR3aa: CASSIFPGLAGGVGSYNEQFF
d_gene: TRBD1; v_gene: TRBV13; j_gene: TRBJ2-3; abundance: NA; CDR3nt: TGTGCCAGCAGCTTAGGGGGACAGGGGCCAGATACGCAGTATTTT; CDR3aa: CASSLGGQGPDTQYF
d_gene: TRBD1; v_gene: TRBV6-6; j_gene: TRBJ1-2; abundance: NA; CDR3nt: TGTGCCAGCAGTTACTCGTCCACAGGGGGAAATGGCTACACCTTC; CDR3aa: CASSYSSTGGNGYTF
d_gene: TRBD1; v_gene: TRBV12-5; j_gene: TRBJ2-7; abundance: NA; CDR3nt: TGTGCTAGTGGTTTGGTAACAGGGGGCAAGTCGAGGGAGCAGTACTTC; CDR3aa: CASGLVTGGKSREQYF
d_gene: NA; v_gene: TRBV18; j_gene: TRBJ2-5; abundance: NA; CDR3nt: TGTGCCAGCTCACAAACGACAGCGCTGGGCGAGACCCAGTACTTC; CDR3aa: CASSQTTALGETQYF
d_gene: TRBD2; v_gene: TRBV28; j_gene: TRBJ2-1; abundance: NA; CDR3nt: TGTGCCAGCAGTTCGCCACTAGCGGGAGGCGCATGGTCGAGGAGCTCCTACAATGAGCAGTTCTTC; CDR3aa: CASSSPLAGGAWSRSSYNEQFF
d_gene: NA; v_gene: TRBV4-1; j_gene: TRBJ1-2; abundance: NA; CDR3nt: TGCGCCAGCAGCCAAGATTTACACAGGGAATTGGATGGCTACACCTTC; CDR3aa: CASSQDLHRELDGYTF
d_gene: TRBD2; v_gene: TRBV19; j_gene: TRBJ2-1; abundance: NA; CDR3nt: TGTGCCACCGCTCCTAGCGGGGATGGTTACAATGAGCAGTTCTTC; CDR3aa: CATAPSGDGYNEQFF
d_gene: TRBD1; v_gene: TRBV6-6; j_gene: TRBJ2-7; abundance: NA; CDR3nt: TGTGCCACCAACAGGGGGAGCTCCTTCGGCGAGCAGTACTTC; CDR3aa: CATNRGSSFGEQYF
d_gene: TRBD2; v_gene: TRBV10-2; j_gene: TRBJ2-7; abundance: NA; CDR3nt: TGCGCCAGCAGAGGTGTGGGAGGGAGGGCTCCCCTCGTGGGGCAGTACTTC; CDR3aa: CASRGVGGRAPLVGQYF
d_gene: NA; v_gene: TRBV10-2; j_gene: TRBJ1-6; abundance: NA; CDR3nt: TGCGCCAGCAGTCAAGGAGGAGGGTTCGGTTCACCCCTCCACTTT; CDR3aa: CASSQGGGFGSPLHF
d_gene: NA; v_gene: TRBV30; j_gene: TRBJ1-3; abundance: NA; CDR3nt: TGTGCCTGGAGTGCGGACAGAAGCTCTGGAAACACCATATATTTT; CDR3aa: CAWSADRSSGNTIYF
d_gene: TRBD1; v_gene: TRBV5-1; j_gene: TRBJ1-4; abundance: NA; CDR3nt: TGCGCCAGCAGGGAACAGGGGGCAGGCGAAAAACTGTTTTTT; CDR3aa: CASREQGAGEKLFF
d_gene: TRBD1; v_gene: TRBV19; j_gene: TRBJ2-7; abundance: NA; CDR3nt: TGTGCCAGTAGTTTCCGGGACAGCAATACCTACGAGCAGTACTTC; CDR3aa: CASSFRDSNTYEQYF
d_gene: NA; v_gene: TRBV6-1; j_gene: TRBJ1-1; abundance: NA; CDR3nt: TGTGCCAGCAGTGAAGAGAGGGAGGACACTGAAGCTTTCTTT; CDR3aa: CASSEEREDTEAFF
d_gene: NA; v_gene: TRBV19; j_gene: TRBJ2-3; abundance: NA; CDR3nt: TGTGCCAGTAGTCCGTCCCCCGGTACTAGCACAGATACGCAGTATTTT; CDR3aa: CASSPSPGTSTDTQYF
d_gene: NA; v_gene: TRBV28; j_gene: TRBJ1-1; abundance: NA; CDR3nt: TGTGCCAGCAGTCTTCTAGTTCAGAACACTGAAGCTTTCTTT; CDR3aa: CASSLLVQNTEAFF
d_gene: TRBD2; v_gene: TRBV5-1; j_gene: TRBJ2-7; abundance: NA; CDR3nt: TGCGCCAGCAGCTTGGGACTAGCGGGAGGGGACGAGCAGTACTTC; CDR3aa: CASSLGLAGGDEQYF
d_gene: NA; v_gene: TRBV19; j_gene: TRBJ2-3; abundance: NA; CDR3nt: TGTGCCAGTAGCTACGATATACCAGATACGCAGTATTTT; CDR3aa: CASSYDIPDTQYF
d_gene: TRBD2; v_gene: TRBV5-4; j_gene: TRBJ2-5; abundance: once; CDR3nt: TGTGCCAGCAGCGCTGGGACTAGCCAAGAGACCCAGTACTTC; CDR3aa: CASSAGTSQETQYF
d_gene: TRBD1; v_gene: TRBV7-9; j_gene: TRBJ2-7; abundance: NA; CDR3nt: TGTGCCAGCACTCCCGGGACAGGGTCGGACGAGCAGTACTTC; CDR3aa: CASTPGTGSDEQYF